The 30 T cell receptor beta chains in this list originate from one sample, sequenced in a study of blood T cell repertoires in COVID-19 (dated by TCRdb to the early 2020s). The library came from the immunoSEQ multiplex PCR assay. The table comes from immuneACCESS by way of TCRdb, which keeps in-frame sequences with V and J called. Part of the clones is missing from these tables; in studies checked, under half for an unresolved V gene and the rest for unknown reasons. This sample has 200,000 to 300,000 clones in its table, and approximately 90% of those were observed once. About 1.7% of the sample is in the top ten clones. The sequencing sample was made of PBMCs or T cells enriched from blood (not recorded which). All receptors derive from a man aged 40-49 years who had recovered from COVID-19.

The chain carries TRBV4-2 and TRBJ2-7; D is possibly TRBD2 (6 bases). Germline V gene lookup returns CDR1 LGHNA and CDR2 YNFKEQ. The V end was cut by 3 bases, the J end by 2 bases, with 11 bases between. The CDR3 is 14 amino acids. The CDR3 DNA sequence: TGTGCCAGCAGCCAGGAGGAGGGGACCTACGAGCAGTACTTC. Residues: CASSQEEGTYEQYF.

The chain combines TRBV28 with TRBJ2-7; D perhaps matches TRBD1 (5 bases). Germline V gives CDR1 MDHEN, CDR2 SYDVKM. The V end lost 8 bases, the J end lost 6 bases, and 20 bases lay between the germline ends. The CDR3 has 14 residues. CDR3 loop: CASRWSGQGGEQYF. CDR3 in DNA: TGTGCCAGCCGTTGGTCCGGCCAGGGCGGCGAGCAGTACTTC.

This chain uses TRBV6-5 with TRBJ2-1, with TRBD1 identical over 9 bases. V was clipped by 0 bases and J by 7 bases; unmatched bases: 4. The germline CDR1 and CDR2 sequences are MNHEY and SVGAGI. The CDR3 consists of 15 residues. The CDR3 reads CASSYSGQGFNEQFF. CDR3 sequence (DNA): TGTGCCAGCAGTTACTCGGGACAGGGTTTTAATGAGCAGTTCTTC.

The chain couples TRBV27 to TRBJ1-4; possible D gene TRBD1, 5 bases. The CDR3 runs 14 residues. CDR1 is MNHEY, CDR2 SMNVEV, per germline (reference sequence). V shed 2 bases and J shed 11 bases, with 15 bases lying between them. The CDR3 nucleotides read TGTGCCAGCAGTTTAGTTCCAGGGAGGGAGAAACTGTTTTTT. It yields the protein CASSLVPGREKLFF. Full variable domain (missing parts from reference TRBV27 and TRBJ1-4): EAQVTQNPRYLITVTGKKLTVTCSQNMNHEYMSWYRQDPGLGLRQIYYSMNVEVTDKGDVPEGYKVSRKEKRNFPLILESPSPNQTSLYFCASSLVPGREKLFFGSGTQLSVL.

The gene calls are TRBV3-1 (or the pseudogene TRBV3-2) and TRBJ2-3; TRBD2 matches 11 bases. Germline trimming cut 5 bases from V and 1 base from J; bases unmatched to any gene: 8. This CDR3 spans 17 amino acids. Per germline, CDR1 LGHDT and CDR2 YNNKEL (reference sequence). This CDR3 is CASSVPSGGSRTDTQYF. The DNA for the CDR3 is TGTGCCAGCAGCGTCCCTAGCGGGGGGTCCCGCACAGATACGCAGTATTTT.

J is TRBJ1-1 and V is TRBV9; TRBD1 is a possible D gene (5 bases). Germline loops: CDR1 SGDLS, CDR2 YYNGEE. V was cut by 3 bases and J by 7 bases, with 7 bases left in between. CDR3 length: 11 amino acids. The CDR3 is CASSGQGEAFF. In DNA form, the CDR3 reads TGTGCCAGCAGCGGGCAGGGTGAAGCTTTCTTT.

The chain is built from TRBV5-1 and TRBJ1-1, with D perhaps TRBD1 (5 bases). The length of the CDR3 is 14 residues. Trimming stripped 3 bases from V and 1 base from J, with 10 bases between. Germline-derived CDR1 and CDR2 are SGHRS and YFSETQ. The CDR3 reads CASSSGLQNTEAFF. For the CDR3, the DNA is TGCGCCAGCAGCTCGGGACTCCAGAACACTGAAGCTTTCTTT.

The chain uses TRBV19 and TRBJ1-1; TRBD1 aligns across 10 bases. CDR3 length: 13 residues. Germline CDR1 LNHDA, CDR2 SQIVND (reference sequence). The junction had 1 base not matched to a gene; V was cut back by 5 bases and J by 4 bases. The DNA of the CDR3 is TGTGCCAGTAGTGGACAGGGGGTCACTGAAGCTTTCTTT. Encoded protein: CASSGQGVTEAFF.

As for this clone: The same CDR3 arises from other DNA sequences in this sample as well. V is TRBV27 and J is TRBJ1-1; D remains ambiguous. Germline-derived CDR1 and CDR2 are MNHEY and SMNVEV (reference sequence). This CDR3 is 13 amino acids long. V dropped 5 bases and J dropped 2 bases, with 9 bases sitting between them. In DNA form, the CDR3 reads TGTGCCAGCAGTCTTCGGGAAAACACTGAAGCTTTCTTT. This gives the protein CASSLRENTEAFF.

CDR3 nucleotide sequence: TGCGCCAGCAGCTGGGGAACAGGGGGCGGCTATGGCTACACCTTC. It is translated as CASSWGTGGGYGYTF. The chain couples TRBV5-1 to TRBJ1-2; the match to TRBD1 covers 9 bases. Germline V gives CDR1 SGHRS, CDR2 YFSETQ. Trimming cost V 3 bases and J 4 bases; bases outside gene matches: 7. The CDR3 sequence is 15 residues long.

This clone was detected only once. The J gene is TRBJ1-4, the V gene TRBV19; 12 bases map to TRBD1. Germline CDR1 and CDR2: LNHDA and SQIVND (reference sequence). The CDR3 has 14 residues. With V trimmed by 5 bases and J by 11 bases, 6 bases remained unmatched. The CDR3 DNA reads TGTGCCAGTAGTGCGGGACAGGGGGCACGGAAACTGTTTTTT. Its protein is CASSAGQGARKLFF.

V and J are TRBV4-1 and TRBJ1-5; the match to TRBD1 covers 8 bases. Looked up from germline, CDR1 is MGHRA and CDR2 is YSYEKL. This CDR3 is 14 amino acids long. J gave up 7 bases and V 1 base, and 3 bases lay outside the gene matches. The CDR3 here is CASSQAGGEQPQHF. The CDR3 nucleotides are TGCGCCAGCAGCCAAGCAGGGGGCGAACAGCCCCAGCATTTT.

The J gene is TRBJ2-4, the V gene TRBV27; weak D call: TRBD1 (5 bases). Germline-derived CDR1 and CDR2 are MNHEY and SMNVEV (reference sequence). The CDR3 contains 14 residues. Trimming took off 8 bases at V and 0 bases at J, with 11 bases between the two ends. DNA for the CDR3: TGTGCCAGCGGCCCCAGGGAAGCCAAAAACATTCAGTACTTC. As protein: CASGPREAKNIQYF.

The rearrangement uses TRBV27 and TRBJ2-7; 10 bases agree with TRBD2. Germline-derived CDR1 and CDR2 are MNHEY and SMNVEV (reference sequence). Trimming at V came to 3 bases and at J to 0 bases, leaving 11 bases not matched to a gene. The CDR3 covers 18 residues. The CDR3 sequence is CASSLGTGTSADSYEQYF. DNA of the CDR3: TGTGCCAGCAGTTTGGGTACCGGGACTAGCGCCGACTCCTACGAGCAGTACTTC.

The CDR3 nucleotides read TGTGCCAGTAGTTCCTTGGACAGGGGCTACGAGCAGTACTTC. It specifies CASSSLDRGYEQYF. This chain uses TRBV19 with TRBJ2-7; 9 bases align to TRBD1. The CDR3 totals 14 residues. The germline V gene encodes CDR1 LNHDA and CDR2 SQIVND (reference sequence). J lost 3 bases, V lost 5 bases, and 5 bases had no gene match.

The V call is TRBV6-7, the J call TRBJ1-4; D is perhaps TRBD1 (5 bases). TRBV6-7 is known as an ORF, though its function is uncertain. V gave up 0 bases and J gave up 5 bases, with 13 bases separating them. This CDR3 comprises 16 residues. CDR3: CASSYSRGRGNEKLFF. The DNA for the CDR3 is TGTGCCAGCAGTTACTCAAGGGGACGGGGGAATGAAAAACTGTTTTTT.

This rearrangement joins TRBV7-3 to TRBJ1-1, with D unclear. Trimming removed 2 bases at V and 1 base at J, with 11 bases between. The CDR3 consists of 15 residues. Germline CDR1 is SGHTA and CDR2 is FQGTGA. CDR3 sequence reads: CASSLYSGGNTEAFF. In nucleotides, the CDR3 is TGTGCCAGCAGCTTATATTCCGGAGGGAACACTGAAGCTTTCTTT.

In its sample, this clone was seen once. This chain links TRBV30 with TRBJ1-4; 9 nucleotides align to TRBD1. Germline V gives CDR1 GTSNPN, CDR2 SVGIG (reference sequence). Unmatched junction bases numbered 11, after V lost 2 bases and J lost 16 bases. This CDR3 has 13 residues. The CDR3 nucleotides read TGTGCCTGGAGTCCAGGACAGGGGCCTACCGGGTTTTTT. Its protein is CAWSPGQGPTGFF. The full variable domain, its missing parts supplied by reference TRBV30 and TRBJ1-4, is SQTIHQWPATLVQPVGSPLSLECTVEGTSNPNLYWYRQAAGRGLQLLFYSVGIGQISSEVPQNLSASRPQDRQFILSSKKLLLSDSGFYLCAWSPGQGPTGFFGSGTQLSVL.

Regarding this clone: Other DNA sequences in the sample encode the same CDR3. J is TRBJ1-1 and V is TRBV6-5; no firm D call. The germline V gene has CDR1 MNHEY and CDR2 SVGAGI. The V end was cut by 5 bases, the J end by 3 bases, with 4 bases between. The CDR3 contains 11 residues. The CDR3: CASSPDTEAFF. The CDR3 bases are TGTGCCAGCAGTCCCGACACTGAAGCTTTCTTT.

V usage is TRBV5-4 and J usage is TRBJ2-1, with 9 bases identical to TRBD2. The germline CDR1 and CDR2 sequences are SGHNT and YYREEE (reference sequence). The trim removed 3 bases at V and 0 bases at J, leaving 13 bases unmatched. CDR3 size: 19 residues. CDR3 residues: CASSSLAGARLSSYNEQFF. In DNA, the CDR3 is TGTGCCAGCAGCTCCTTAGCGGGGGCCCGGCTTAGCTCCTACAATGAGCAGTTCTTC.

The chain links TRBV25-1 to TRBJ1-4, with TRBD1 as a possible D gene (5 bases). The ends were cut back, 3 bases at V and 10 bases at J, with 18 bases in the middle. This CDR3 region has 15 residues. Germline CDR1 reads MGHDK; CDR2 reads SYGVNS. The CDR3 DNA sequence: TGTGCCAGCAGTGACCAAGGGCGGCAGGGACTAAAACTGTTTTTT. Protein product: CASSDQGRQGLKLFF.

In its sample, this clone was seen many times. This chain uses TRBV19 with TRBJ2-4; TRBD1 is a possible D gene (6 bases). Trimming cost V 0 bases and J 4 bases, with 10 bases left between them. CDR3 length: 15 amino acids. Germline CDR1 LNHDA, CDR2 SQIVND (reference sequence). The CDR3 spells CASSIEGQGKNIQYF. The DNA for the CDR3 is TGTGCCAGTAGTATAGAGGGCCAGGGGAAAAACATTCAGTACTTC.

The V and J genes are TRBV6-6 and TRBJ2-2, with D possibly TRBD1 on 6 matching bases. V was clipped by 3 bases and J by 1 base, with 9 bases between them. This CDR3 region has 15 residues. Germline V gene data show CDR1 as MNHNY and CDR2 as SVGAGI (reference sequence). CDR3 nucleotides: TGTGCCAGCAGTTATTGGGGACAGAACACCGGGGAGCTGTTTTTT. It codes for CASSYWGQNTGELFF.

V and J are TRBV25-1 and TRBJ2-7; TRBD1 matches at 9 bases. Per germline, CDR1 MGHDK and CDR2 SYGVNS. The CDR3 is made up of 15 amino acids. J gave up 5 bases and V 4 bases, and 9 bases lay outside the gene matches. In DNA, the CDR3 is TGTGCCAGCAGTGTACCGGGACAGGGCTATCACGAGCAGTACTTC. Translation gives CASSVPGQGYHEQYF.

The V gene is TRBV10-3, the J gene TRBJ2-7; D is undetermined. Trimming took 8 bases from V and 0 from J, leaving 8 bases between them. Germline CDR1 is ENHRY and CDR2 is SYGVKD. This CDR3 contains 12 residues. The CDR3 region has the DNA TGTGCCATCGGAAGGAGCTCCTACGAGCAGTACTTC. As protein: CAIGRSSYEQYF.

This clone was recorded only once. CDR3 in amino acids: CASSLQGYEQYF. The CDR3 DNA reads as TGCGCCAGCAGTCTCCAGGGATACGAGCAGTACTTC. The rearrangement links TRBV5-1 to TRBJ2-7; maybe TRBD1 (5 bases). The CDR3 runs 12 residues. The V and J ends lost 5 bases and 4 bases respectively, with 10 bases between them. Germline V gene sequence: CDR1 SGHRS, CDR2 YFSETQ. The full variable domain, rest sourced from reference TRBV5-1 and TRBJ2-7, is KAGVTQTPRYLIKTRGQQVTLSCSPISGHRSVSWYQQTPGQGLQFLFEYFSETQRNKGNFPGRFSGRQFSNSRSEMNVSTLELGDSALYLCASSLQGYEQYFGPGTRLTVT.

V and J are TRBV7-6 and TRBJ2-1; 9 bases match TRBD2. The CDR3 length is 14 residues. The V segment lost 5 bases and the J segment 10 bases; nucleotides outside the gene matches: 9. Germline CDR1 is SGHVS and CDR2 is FNYEAQ. The CDR3 loop reads CASSPYGAGGEQFF. The CDR3 coding sequence is TGTGCCAGCAGCCCATACGGGGCGGGAGGGGAGCAGTTCTTC.

V gene TRBV19 combines with J gene TRBJ2-7; 8 bases align to TRBD2. The CDR3 extends over 15 amino acids. V gave up 5 bases and J gave up 3 bases; unmatched junction bases: 9. In germline, CDR1 is LNHDA, CDR2 SQIVND (reference sequence). CDR3 bases: TGTGCCAGTAGTGCCAGCGGGAGTTTGATCTACGAGCAGTACTTC. Protein sequence: CASSASGSLIYEQYF. Filled out from reference TRBV19 and TRBJ2-7, the complete variable domain reads DGGITQSPKYLFRKEGQNVTLSCEQNLNHDAMYWYRQDPGQGLRLIYYSQIVNDFQKGDIAEGYSVSREKKESFPLTVTSAQKNPTAFYLCASSASGSLIYEQYFGPGTRLTVT.

This sequence joins TRBV7-2 and TRBJ1-1, with D tentatively TRBD1 (5 bases). V lost 2 bases and J 2 bases, leaving 12 bases between the germline ends. Germline V gene data show CDR1 as SGHTA and CDR2 as FQGNSA. CDR3 length: 15 amino acids. The CDR3 coding sequence is TGTGCCAGCAGCTTAATTGCAGGGATCAACACTGAAGCTTTCTTT. Translating gives CASSLIAGINTEAFF.

The genes are TRBV18 and TRBJ2-7; the match to TRBD1 covers 8 bases. Germline CDR1 and CDR2: KGHSH and LQKENI. The CDR3 covers 13 residues. Losses at the gene ends were 1 base for V and 6 bases for J; bases not matched to a gene: 2. The CDR3 nucleotides are TGTGCCAGCTCACCACTTGACAGGGGCGAGCAGTACTTC. It codes for CASSPLDRGEQYF.